These 7 T cell receptor beta chains were all obtained from the same sample, sequenced in a study of molecular identifiers for immune sequencing clone quantification. TCRdb re-derived calls from the PCR reads in MiXCR, one entry per CDR3 protein. The profile shows tens of thousands of distinct CDR3 sequences, roughly 21% of them singletons. The sample taken for sequencing was naive CD8+ T cells from blood, with Jurkat cell RNA spiked in. Subset denoted: FACS-sorted CD8+CD4-CCR7+CD45RA+ naive T cells. These receptors originate from a human donor in good health. Some libraries in this study had Jurkat cell RNA spiked in.

The rearrangement joins TRBV9 to TRBJ1-1; D call uncertain. The CDR3 is made up of 15 amino acids. CDR1 and CDR2 (germline): SGDLS, YYNGEE. V gave up 0 bases and J gave up 0 bases, with 9 bases separating them. The CDR3 DNA reads TGTGCCAGCAGCGTAGTCCACAGAATGAACACTGAAGCTTTCTTT. Translation gives CASSVVHRMNTEAFF.

This clonotype was observed once. A read error may be the cause here, since a much bigger clone is one base away. V is TRBV12-3 or TRBV12-4 and J is TRBJ1-2; 8 bases align to TRBD1. This CDR3 spans 16 amino acids. CDR3: CASSLDSGTGEYGYIF. The DNA for the CDR3 is TGTGCCAGCAGTTTAGACTCTGGGACAGGAGAATATGGCTACATCTTC.

For this clonotype: This sequence may be a read error, since a much larger clone differs from it by one base. The chain has TRBV7-9 and TRBJ1-5; a possible D gene is TRBD1 (5 bases). CDR1 and CDR2 (germline): SEHNR, FQNEAQ (reference sequence). Between the trimmed V and J ends, which lost 2 bases and 3 bases, there was a span of 11 bases. The length of the CDR3 is 15 residues. In DNA, the CDR3 is TGTGCCAGCAGCTTACAGGGTGGTAACAATCAGCCCCAGCATTTT. Its protein is CASSLQGGNNQPQHF.

The rearrangement uses TRBV4-3 and TRBJ2-1; D possibly corresponds to TRBD2 (6 bases). Germline-derived CDR1 and CDR2 are LGHNA and YSLEER. V lost 4 bases, J lost 0 bases, and 13 bases lay in between. CDR3 length: 16 amino acids. In nucleotides, the CDR3 is TGCGCCAGCAGCCCTCAGGCGCGGGACTCCTACAATGAGCAGTTCTTC. Its protein product is CASSPQARDSYNEQFF.

This clonotype was seen many times. The rearrangement uses TRBV25-1 and TRBJ2-6, with D possibly called TRBD1 or TRBD2 (5 bases each). Germline V gene lookup returns CDR1 MGHDK and CDR2 SYGVNS. The ends were cut back, 3 bases at V and 2 bases at J, with 5 bases in the middle. CDR3 length equals 14 residues. CDR3 in amino acids: CASSEGAGANVLTF. CDR3 in DNA: TGTGCCAGCAGTGAGGGGGCTGGGGCCAACGTCCTGACTTTC.

About this clonotype: One base away lies a much larger clone, so this may be a sequencing read error. Because the CDR3 is missing its conserved closing phenylalanine or tryptophan, this is likely a read error. This chain joins TRBV9 and TRBJ1-1, with a tentative D call TRBD1 (6 bases). Trimming took off 2 bases at V and 3 bases at J, with 11 bases between the two ends. The CDR3 spans 14 residues. Germline V gene data show CDR1 as SGDLS and CDR2 as YYNGEE. CDR3 amino acids: CASSVFSGDTEAFI. The CDR3 DNA reads TGTGCCAGCAGCGTTTTTTCAGGGGACACTGAAGCTTTCATT.

There are many counts of this clonotype. V gene TRBV29-1 combines with J gene TRBJ1-1; a possible D gene is TRBD1 (6 bases). Germline-derived CDR1 and CDR2 are SQVTM and ANQGSEA. The V gene lost 6 bases and the J gene lost 2 bases, with 13 bases spanning the gap. CDR3 length: 13 amino acids. CDR3 coding DNA: TGCAGCGTATACCGGGACATCAACACTGAAGCTTTCTTT. Protein sequence: CSVYRDINTEAFF.